This T cell receptor beta chain was obtained from a study of spatial heterogeneity in lung cancer (dated by TCRdb to about 2019). Background for the entire study: Beta-chain transcripts were consistently detected in greater numbers than alpha-chain transcripts, which likely reflects a higher abundance of beta-chain transcripts. In the raw uncorrected reads, each unique combination of TCR and UMI appeared on average more than ten times. In non-small cell lung cancer, the study made a quantitative comparison of TCR alpha and beta repertoires among multiple tumor regions, matched nontumor lung and blood. The study linked features of the TCR repertoire to counts of nonsynonymous mutations, which were determined by whole-exome sequencing of tumor tissue. Both alpha and beta chains were TCR-sequenced in 220 or so tumor regions, under 80 matched nontumor lung samples and roughly 54 PBMC samples obtained at surgery.

Preparation of the library involved 5' RACE. The run used a NextSeq 500. To allow correction of PCR and sequencing errors, the TCR library protocol tagged every TCR cDNA molecule with a unique molecular identifier. In the original analysis: Decombinator tools were used for TCR identification, UMI-based error correction and CDR3 extraction. Expanded TCRs were defined as those above a frequency of 2 per 1,000, corresponding to the top 1% of the tumor frequency distribution. Renyi diversity was computed with the R vegan package after each repertoire had been subsampled 100 times to 5,000 TCRs. CDR3 similarity networks were built from amino acid triplet string-kernel similarity, with CDR3s being connected when pairwise similarity was above 0.82. TCRdb's own reprocessing of the public reads used fastp at Q25 and MiXCR and kept productive beta chains. Here each entry gathers all rows of one CDR3 protein and keeps the most common genes and DNA. TCRdb's processing, not the study's, gives the V and J calls here. This sample has about 61,000 distinct CDR3 sequences in its table, and under 7.5% of those were observed once. The ten largest clones add up to roughly 15% of the sample.

This clonotype was seen a handful of times. The target of this receptor is not known. Per-base qualities were not stored, and no clone one base away is much larger. The paper as a whole reports these results and caveats: Ubiquitous expanded tumor TCRs were detected in blood more often at tumor resection than at routine follow-up. Additional single-cell paired TCR alpha and beta sequencing was considered necessary to confirm, at a functional level, the hypothesis that regional TCRs recognize regional mutations.

The time point label for this specimen denotes: sample taken at primary tumor resection. Samples were obtained from about 75 patients with early-stage, untreated non-small cell lung cancer from the lung TRACERx cohort. Without any cell sorting, TCR sequencing was performed on whole RNA extracted either from tumor and nontumor lung tissue or from cryopreserved PBMC samples. Only patients for whom sufficient RNA was available from at least two tumor regions were selected for TCR sequencing. According to the germline V gene, CDR1 reads SGHRS and CDR2 reads YFSETQ. The trim is 0 bases for V and 0 bases for J, with a gap of 15 bases between the germline ends. CDR3 length: 17 amino acids, cysteine to phenylalanine. The read is trimmed to its CDR3 DNA, 51 bases read in frame from base 1.

Source: PBMCs, taken at surgery. The chain is assembled from TRBV5-1 and TRBJ2-5, with the D gene call left open. The clonotype was recovered from a female donor with early-stage non-small cell lung cancer. In nucleotides, the sequence is TGCGCCAGCAGCTTGGCCGTCGGCCTCTCGTACCAAGAGACCCAGTACTTC. The encoded protein is CASSLAVGLSYQETQYF. Beyond the CDR3, the reference TRBV5-1 and TRBJ2-5 genes provide the residues; the full variable domain reads: KAGVTQTPRYLIKTRGQQVTLSCSPISGHRSVSWYQQTPGQGLQFLFEYFSETQRNKGNFPGRFSGRQFSNSRSEMNVSTLELGDSALYLCASSLAVGLSYQETQYFGPGTRLLVL.